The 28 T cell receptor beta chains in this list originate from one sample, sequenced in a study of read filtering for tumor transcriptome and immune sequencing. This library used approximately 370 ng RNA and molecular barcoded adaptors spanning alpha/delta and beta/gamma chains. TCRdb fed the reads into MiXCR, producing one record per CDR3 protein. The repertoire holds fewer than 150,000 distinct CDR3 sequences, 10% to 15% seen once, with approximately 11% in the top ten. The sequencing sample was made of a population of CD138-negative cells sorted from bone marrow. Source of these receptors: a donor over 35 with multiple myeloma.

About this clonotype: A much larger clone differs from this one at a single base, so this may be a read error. CDR3 nucleotides: TGTGCCAGCAGCGCCGGGACTAGCGCGGACACCGGGGAGCTGTTTTTT. Translation gives CASSAGTSADTGELFF. The J gene is TRBJ2-2, the V gene TRBV4-2, with TRBD2 identical over 10 bases. Trimming cost V 5 bases and J 3 bases; bases outside gene matches: 6. Germline V gene sequence: CDR1 LGHNA, CDR2 YNFKEQ. The CDR3 spans 16 residues.

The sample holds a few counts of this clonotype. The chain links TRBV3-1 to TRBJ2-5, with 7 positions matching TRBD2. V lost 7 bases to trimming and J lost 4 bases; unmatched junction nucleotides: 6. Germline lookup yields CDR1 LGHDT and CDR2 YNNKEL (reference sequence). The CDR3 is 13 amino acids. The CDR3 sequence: CASKGSGTETQYF. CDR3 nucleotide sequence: TGTGCCAGCAAGGGGAGCGGGACAGAGACCCAGTACTTC.

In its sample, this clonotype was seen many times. In nucleotides, the CDR3 is TGTGCCAGCAGCTTCCAAGGCGGGGCCGGAGAGACCCAGTACTTC. It specifies CASSFQGGAGETQYF. The chain links TRBV7-2 to TRBJ2-5; perhaps TRBD2 as D (6 bases). This CDR3 is 15 amino acids long. Germline assignment: CDR1 SGHTA and CDR2 FQGNSA. V lost 3 bases, J lost 4 bases, and 15 bases lay in between.

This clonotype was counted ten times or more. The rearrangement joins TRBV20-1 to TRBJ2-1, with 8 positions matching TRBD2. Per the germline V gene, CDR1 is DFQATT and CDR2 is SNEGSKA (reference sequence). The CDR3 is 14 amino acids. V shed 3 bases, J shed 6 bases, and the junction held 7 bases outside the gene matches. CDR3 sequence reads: CSARESGSGNEQFF. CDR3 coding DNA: TGCAGTGCTAGGGAAAGCGGGAGCGGCAATGAGCAGTTCTTC.

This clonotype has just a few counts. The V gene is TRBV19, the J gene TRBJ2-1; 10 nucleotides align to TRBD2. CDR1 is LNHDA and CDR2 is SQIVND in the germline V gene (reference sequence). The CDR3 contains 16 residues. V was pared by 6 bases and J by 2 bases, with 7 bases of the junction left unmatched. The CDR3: CASRRTSGNAYNEQFF. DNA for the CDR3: TGTGCCAGTAGGCGGACTAGCGGAAATGCCTACAATGAGCAGTTCTTC.

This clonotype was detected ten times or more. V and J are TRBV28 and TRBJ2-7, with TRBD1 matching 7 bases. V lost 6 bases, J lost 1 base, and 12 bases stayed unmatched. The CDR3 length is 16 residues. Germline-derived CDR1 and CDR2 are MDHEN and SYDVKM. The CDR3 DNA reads TGTGCCAGCAGCTTTGACACCGGGACAGCTTCCTACGAGCAGTACTTC. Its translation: CASSFDTGTASYEQYF.

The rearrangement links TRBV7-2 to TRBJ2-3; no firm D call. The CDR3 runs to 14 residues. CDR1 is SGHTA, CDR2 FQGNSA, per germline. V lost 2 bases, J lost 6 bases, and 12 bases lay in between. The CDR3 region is CASSLNPRLDTQYF. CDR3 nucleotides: TGTGCCAGCAGCTTAAATCCTAGACTGGATACGCAGTATTTT.

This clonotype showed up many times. CDR3 in amino acids: CASKGALETDTQYF. In DNA form, the CDR3 reads TGCGCCAGCAAGGGGGCCCTGGAAACAGATACGCAGTATTTT. The rearrangement links TRBV5-1 to TRBJ2-3, with 7 bases identical to TRBD1. The junction had 7 bases not matched to a gene; V was cut back by 6 bases and J by 3 bases. CDR3 length: 14 residues. The V gene's germline CDR1 is SGHRS and CDR2 YFSETQ.

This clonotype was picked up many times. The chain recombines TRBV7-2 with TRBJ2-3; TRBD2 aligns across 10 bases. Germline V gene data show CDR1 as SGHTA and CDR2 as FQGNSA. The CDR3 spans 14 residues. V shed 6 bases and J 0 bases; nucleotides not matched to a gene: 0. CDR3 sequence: CASRLAGSTDTQYF. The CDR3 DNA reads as TGTGCCAGCAGACTAGCGGGGAGCACAGATACGCAGTATTTT.

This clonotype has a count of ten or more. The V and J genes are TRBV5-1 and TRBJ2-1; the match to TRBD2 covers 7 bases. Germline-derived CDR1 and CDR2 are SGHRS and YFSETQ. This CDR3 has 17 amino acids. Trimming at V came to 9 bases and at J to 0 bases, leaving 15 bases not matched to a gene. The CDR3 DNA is TGCGCCACCTACCCCGGGGCGGGGGTGAGCTCCTACAATGAGCAGTTCTTC. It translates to CATYPGAGVSSYNEQFF.

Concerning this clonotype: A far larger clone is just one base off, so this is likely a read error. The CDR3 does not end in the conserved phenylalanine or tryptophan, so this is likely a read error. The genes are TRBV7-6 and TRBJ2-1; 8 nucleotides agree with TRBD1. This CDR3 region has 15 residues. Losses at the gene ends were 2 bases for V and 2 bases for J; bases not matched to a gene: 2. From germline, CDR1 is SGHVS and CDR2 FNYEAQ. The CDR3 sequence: CASSLTQGAYNEQFS. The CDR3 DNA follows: TGTGCCAGCAGCTTAACACAGGGGGCCTACAATGAGCAGTTCTCC.

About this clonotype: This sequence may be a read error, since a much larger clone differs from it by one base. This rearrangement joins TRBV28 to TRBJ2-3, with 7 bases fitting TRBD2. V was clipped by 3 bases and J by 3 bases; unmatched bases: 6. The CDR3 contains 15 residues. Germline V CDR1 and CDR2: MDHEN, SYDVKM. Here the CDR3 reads CASSFASGSTDTQYF. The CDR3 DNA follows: TGTGCCAGCAGTTTCGCTAGCGGATCTACAGATACGCAGTATTTT.

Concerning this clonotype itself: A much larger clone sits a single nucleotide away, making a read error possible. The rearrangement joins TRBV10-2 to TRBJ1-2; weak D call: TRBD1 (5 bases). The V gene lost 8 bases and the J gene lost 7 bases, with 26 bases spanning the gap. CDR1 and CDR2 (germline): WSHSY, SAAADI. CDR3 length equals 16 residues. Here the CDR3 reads CASGRSGPLGGSGYTF. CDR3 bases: TGCGCCAGCGGTAGGAGTGGGCCGCTGGGGGGATCTGGCTACACCTTC.

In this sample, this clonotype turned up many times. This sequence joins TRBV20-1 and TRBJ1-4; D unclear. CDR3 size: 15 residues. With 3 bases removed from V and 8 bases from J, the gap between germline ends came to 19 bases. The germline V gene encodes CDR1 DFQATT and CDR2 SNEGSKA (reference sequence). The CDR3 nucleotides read TGCAGTGCTAGCGGAGGGTCGAGGCCTGGGGAAAAACTGTTTTTT. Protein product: CSASGGSRPGEKLFF.

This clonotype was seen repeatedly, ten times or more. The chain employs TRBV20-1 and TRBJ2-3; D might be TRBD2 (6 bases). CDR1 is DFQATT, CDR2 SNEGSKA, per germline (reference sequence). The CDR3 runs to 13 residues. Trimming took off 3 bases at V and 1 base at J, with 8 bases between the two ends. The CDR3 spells CSASGGGTDTQYF. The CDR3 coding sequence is TGCAGTGCTAGCGGGGGAGGCACAGATACGCAGTATTTT.

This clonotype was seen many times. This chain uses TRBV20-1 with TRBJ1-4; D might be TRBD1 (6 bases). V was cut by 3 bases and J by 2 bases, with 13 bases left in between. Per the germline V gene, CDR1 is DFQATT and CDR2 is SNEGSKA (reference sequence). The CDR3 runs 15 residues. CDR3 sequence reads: CSARPRDITNEKLFF. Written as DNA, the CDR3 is TGCAGTGCTAGGCCCCGGGACATCACTAATGAAAAACTGTTTTTT.

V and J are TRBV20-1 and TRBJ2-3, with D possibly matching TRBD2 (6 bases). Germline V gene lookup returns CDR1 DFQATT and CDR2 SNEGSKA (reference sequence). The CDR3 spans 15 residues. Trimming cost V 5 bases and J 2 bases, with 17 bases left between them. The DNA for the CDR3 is TGCAGTGCTGAACCGGGGGTTGGGCCCACAGATACGCAGTATTTT. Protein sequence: CSAEPGVGPTDTQYF.

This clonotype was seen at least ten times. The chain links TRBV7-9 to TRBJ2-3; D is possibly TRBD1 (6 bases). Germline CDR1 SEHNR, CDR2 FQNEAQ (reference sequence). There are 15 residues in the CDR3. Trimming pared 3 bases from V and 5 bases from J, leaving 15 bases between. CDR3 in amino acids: CASSFSRDNGDTQYF. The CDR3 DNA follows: TGTGCCAGCAGCTTCTCACGGGACAATGGAGATACGCAGTATTTT.

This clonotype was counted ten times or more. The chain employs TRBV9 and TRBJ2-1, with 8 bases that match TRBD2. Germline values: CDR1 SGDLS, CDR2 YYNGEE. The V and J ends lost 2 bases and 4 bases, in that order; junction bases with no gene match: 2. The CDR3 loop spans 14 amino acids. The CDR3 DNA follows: TGTGCCAGCAGCGTTAGCGGGACTTACAATGAGCAGTTCTTC. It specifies CASSVSGTYNEQFF.

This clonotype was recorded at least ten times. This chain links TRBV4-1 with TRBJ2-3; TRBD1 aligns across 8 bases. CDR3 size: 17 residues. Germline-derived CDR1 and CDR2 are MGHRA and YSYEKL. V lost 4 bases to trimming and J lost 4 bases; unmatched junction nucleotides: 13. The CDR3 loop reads CASSLRGQGGVADTQYF. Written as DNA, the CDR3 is TGCGCCAGCAGCCTTCGCGGACAGGGAGGTGTTGCAGATACGCAGTATTTT.

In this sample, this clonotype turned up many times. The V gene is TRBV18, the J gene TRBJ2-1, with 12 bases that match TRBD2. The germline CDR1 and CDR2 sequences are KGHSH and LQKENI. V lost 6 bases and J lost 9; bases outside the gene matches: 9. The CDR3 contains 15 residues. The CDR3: CASSAGLAGFSEQFF. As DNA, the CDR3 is TGTGCCAGCTCGGCCGGACTAGCGGGATTTAGTGAGCAGTTCTTC. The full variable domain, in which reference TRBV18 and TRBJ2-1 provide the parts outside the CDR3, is NAGVMQNPRHLVRRRGQEARLRCSPMKGHSHVYWYRQLPEEGLKFMVYLQKENIIDESGMPKERFSAEFPKEGPSILRIQQVVRGDSAAYFCASSAGLAGFSEQFFGPGTRLTVL.

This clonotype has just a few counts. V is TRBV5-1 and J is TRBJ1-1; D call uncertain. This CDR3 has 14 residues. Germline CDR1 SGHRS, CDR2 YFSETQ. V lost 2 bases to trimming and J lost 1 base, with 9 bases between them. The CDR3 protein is CASSFQVSNTEAFF. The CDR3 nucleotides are TGCGCCAGCAGCTTCCAGGTCTCGAACACTGAAGCTTTCTTT.

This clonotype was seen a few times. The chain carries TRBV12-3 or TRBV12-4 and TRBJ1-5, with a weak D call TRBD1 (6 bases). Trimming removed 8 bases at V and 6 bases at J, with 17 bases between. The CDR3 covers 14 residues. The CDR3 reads CASANRVRGQPQHF. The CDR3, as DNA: TGTGCCAGCGCGAACAGGGTAAGGGGTCAGCCCCAGCATTTT.

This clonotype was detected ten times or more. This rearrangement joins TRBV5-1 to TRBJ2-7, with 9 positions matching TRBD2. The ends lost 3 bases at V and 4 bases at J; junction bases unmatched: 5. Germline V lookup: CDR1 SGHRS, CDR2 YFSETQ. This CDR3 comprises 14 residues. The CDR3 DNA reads TGCGCCAGCAGCTCGGGACTAGCTGGGTACGAGCAGTACTTC. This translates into CASSSGLAGYEQYF.

CDR3 DNA: TGTGCCAGCAACCCCCCCGCCGGCCAGCTACCAAGGAGTCAGCCCCAGCATTTT. Protein product: CASNPPAGQLPRSQPQHF. The V call is TRBV7-9, the J call TRBJ1-5, with unresolved D. The germline V gene encodes CDR1 SEHNR and CDR2 FQNEAQ (reference sequence). Trimming removed 7 bases at V and 6 bases at J, with 28 bases between. The CDR3 has 18 amino acids.

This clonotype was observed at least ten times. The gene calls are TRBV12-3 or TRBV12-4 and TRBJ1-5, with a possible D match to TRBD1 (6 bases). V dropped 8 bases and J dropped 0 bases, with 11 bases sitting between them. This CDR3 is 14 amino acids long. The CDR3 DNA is TGTGCCAGCGCAGGACAGCTTAGCAATCAGCCCCAGCATTTT. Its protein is CASAGQLSNQPQHF.

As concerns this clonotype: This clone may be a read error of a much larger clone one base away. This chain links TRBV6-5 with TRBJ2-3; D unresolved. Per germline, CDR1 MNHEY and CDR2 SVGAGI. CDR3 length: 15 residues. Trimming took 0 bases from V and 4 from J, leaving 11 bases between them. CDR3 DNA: TGTGCCAGCAGTTACTCGCCAGGAATCGCAGATACGCAGTATTTT. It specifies CASSYSPGIADTQYF.

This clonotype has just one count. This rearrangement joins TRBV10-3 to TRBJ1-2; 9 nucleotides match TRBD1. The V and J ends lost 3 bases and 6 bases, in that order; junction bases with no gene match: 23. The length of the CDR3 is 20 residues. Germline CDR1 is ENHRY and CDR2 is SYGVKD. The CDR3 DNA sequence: TGTGCCATCAGTGAAGAACAGTCCCCGGGACAGGGCCCTCGTGGCCATGGCTACACCTTC. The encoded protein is CAISEEQSPGQGPRGHGYTF.